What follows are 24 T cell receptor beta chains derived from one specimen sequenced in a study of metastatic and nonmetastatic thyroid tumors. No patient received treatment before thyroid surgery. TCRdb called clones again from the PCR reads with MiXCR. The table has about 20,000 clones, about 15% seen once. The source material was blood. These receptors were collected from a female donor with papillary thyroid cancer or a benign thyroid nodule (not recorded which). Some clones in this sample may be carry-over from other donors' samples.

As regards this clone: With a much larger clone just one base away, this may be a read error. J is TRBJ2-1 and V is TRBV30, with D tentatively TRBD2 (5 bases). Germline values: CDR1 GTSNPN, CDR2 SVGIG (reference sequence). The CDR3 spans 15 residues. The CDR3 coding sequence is TGTGTCTGGAGTCTTCTTGGTAGCGACTACAATGAGCAGTTCTTC. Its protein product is CVWSLLGSDYNEQFF.

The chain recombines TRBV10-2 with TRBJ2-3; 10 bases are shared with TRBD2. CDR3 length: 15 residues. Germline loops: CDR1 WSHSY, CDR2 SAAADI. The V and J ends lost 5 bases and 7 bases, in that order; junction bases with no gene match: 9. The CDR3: CASSSISGGTYTQYF. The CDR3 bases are TGCGCCAGCAGTTCGATTAGCGGGGGGACATATACGCAGTATTTT.

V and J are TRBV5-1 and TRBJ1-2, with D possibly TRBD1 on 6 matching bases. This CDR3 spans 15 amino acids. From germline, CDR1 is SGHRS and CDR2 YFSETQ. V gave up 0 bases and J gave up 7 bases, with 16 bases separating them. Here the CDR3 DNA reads TGCGCCAGCAGCTTGGTGGGGGGCGAGTCTACTGGCTACACCTTC. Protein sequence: CASSLVGGESTGYTF.

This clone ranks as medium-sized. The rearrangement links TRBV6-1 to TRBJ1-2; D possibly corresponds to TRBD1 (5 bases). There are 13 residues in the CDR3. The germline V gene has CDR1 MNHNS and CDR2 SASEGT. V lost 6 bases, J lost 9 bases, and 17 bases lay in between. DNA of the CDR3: TGTGCCAGCAGGCAGCCAGGGCGATATAGCTACACCTTC. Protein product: CASRQPGRYSYTF.

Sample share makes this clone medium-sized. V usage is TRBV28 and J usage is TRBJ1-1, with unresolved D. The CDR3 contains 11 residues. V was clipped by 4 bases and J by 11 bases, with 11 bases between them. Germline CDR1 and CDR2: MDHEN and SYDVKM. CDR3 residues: CASSSGRRAFF. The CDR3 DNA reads TGTGCCAGCAGTTCGGGCAGGCGGGCTTTCTTT.

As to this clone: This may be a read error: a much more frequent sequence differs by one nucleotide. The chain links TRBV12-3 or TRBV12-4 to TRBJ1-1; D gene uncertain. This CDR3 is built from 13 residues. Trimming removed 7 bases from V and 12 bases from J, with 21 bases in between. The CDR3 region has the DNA TGTGCCAGCACCACGAGAAGAAAGGGTTCGCCTTTCTTT. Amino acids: CASTTRRKGSPFF.

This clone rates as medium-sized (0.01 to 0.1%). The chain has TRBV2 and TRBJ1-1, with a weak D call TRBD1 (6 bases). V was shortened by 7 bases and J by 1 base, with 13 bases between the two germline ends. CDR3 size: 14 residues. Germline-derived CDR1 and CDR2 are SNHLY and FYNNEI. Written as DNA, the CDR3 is TGTGCCAGCATTTGGGGCAGGGGGAACACTGAAGCTTTCTTT. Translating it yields CASIWGRGNTEAFF. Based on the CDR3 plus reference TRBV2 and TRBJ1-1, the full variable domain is EPEVTQTPSHQVTQMGQEVILRCVPISNHLYFYWYRQILGQKVEFLVSFYNNEISEKSEIFDDQFSVERPDGSNFTLKIRSTKLEDSAMYFCASIWGRGNTEAFFGQGTRLTVV.

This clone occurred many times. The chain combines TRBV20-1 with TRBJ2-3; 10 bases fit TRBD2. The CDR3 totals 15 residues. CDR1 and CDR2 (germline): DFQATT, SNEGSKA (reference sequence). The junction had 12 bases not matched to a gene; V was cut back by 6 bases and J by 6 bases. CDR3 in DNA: TGCAGTGCCCAACCAGCTAGCGGGAGATCTGATACGCAGTATTTT. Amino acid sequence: CSAQPASGRSDTQYF.

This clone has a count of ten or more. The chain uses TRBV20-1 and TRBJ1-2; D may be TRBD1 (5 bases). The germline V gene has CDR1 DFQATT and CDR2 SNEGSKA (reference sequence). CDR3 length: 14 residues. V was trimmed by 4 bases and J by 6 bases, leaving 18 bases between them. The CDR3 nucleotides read TGCAGTGCTATGAGGGGCGCGAATGACGATGGCTACACCTTC. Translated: CSAMRGANDDGYTF.

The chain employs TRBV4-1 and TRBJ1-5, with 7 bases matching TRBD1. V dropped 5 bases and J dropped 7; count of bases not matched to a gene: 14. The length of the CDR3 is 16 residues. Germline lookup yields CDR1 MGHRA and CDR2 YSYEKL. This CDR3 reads CASSKVSDREYQPQHF. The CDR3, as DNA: TGCGCCAGCAGCAAGGTTAGTGACAGGGAGTACCAGCCCCAGCATTTT.

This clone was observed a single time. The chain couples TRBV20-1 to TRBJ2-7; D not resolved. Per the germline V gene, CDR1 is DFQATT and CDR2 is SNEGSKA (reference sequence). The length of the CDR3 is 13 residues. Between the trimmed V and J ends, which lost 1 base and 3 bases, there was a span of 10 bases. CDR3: CSARARSIYEQYF. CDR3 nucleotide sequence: TGCAGTGCTAGAGCGAGGTCGATCTACGAGCAGTACTTC.

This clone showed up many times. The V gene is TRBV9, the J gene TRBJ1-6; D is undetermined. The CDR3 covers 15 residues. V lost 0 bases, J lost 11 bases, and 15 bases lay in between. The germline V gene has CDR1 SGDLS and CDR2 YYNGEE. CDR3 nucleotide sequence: TGTGCCAGCAGCGTAGACCGCGGCCCGATGACACCCCTCCACTTT. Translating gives CASSVDRGPMTPLHF. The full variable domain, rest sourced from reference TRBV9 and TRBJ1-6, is DSGVTQTPKHLITATGQRVTLRCSPRSGDLSVYWYQQSLDQGLQFLIQYYNGEERAKGNILERFSAQQFPDLHSELNLSSLELGDSALYFCASSVDRGPMTPLHFGNGTRLTVT.

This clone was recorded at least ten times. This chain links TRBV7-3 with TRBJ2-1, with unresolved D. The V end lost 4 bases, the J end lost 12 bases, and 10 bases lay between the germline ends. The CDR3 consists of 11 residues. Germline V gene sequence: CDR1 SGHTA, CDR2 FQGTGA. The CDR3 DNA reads TGTGCCAGCAGCTCCGGATCGGCGCAGTTCTTC. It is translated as CASSSGSAQFF.

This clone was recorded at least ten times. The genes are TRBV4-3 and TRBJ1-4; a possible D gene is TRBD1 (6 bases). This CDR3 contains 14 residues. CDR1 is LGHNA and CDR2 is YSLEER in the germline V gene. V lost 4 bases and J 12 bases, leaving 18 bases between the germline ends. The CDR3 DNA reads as TGCGCCAGCAGCCTAGAGGGGGAGGATGGGGAACTGTTTTTT. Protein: CASSLEGEDGELFF.

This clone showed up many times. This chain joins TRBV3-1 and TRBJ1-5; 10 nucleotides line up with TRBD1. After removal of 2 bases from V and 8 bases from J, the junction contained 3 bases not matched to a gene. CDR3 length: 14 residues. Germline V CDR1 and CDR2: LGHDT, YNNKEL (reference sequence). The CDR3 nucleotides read TGTGCCAGCAGCCAAAGGACAGGGGGGGAGCCCCAGCATTTT. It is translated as CASSQRTGGEPQHF. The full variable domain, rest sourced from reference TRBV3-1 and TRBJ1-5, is DTAVSQTPKYLVTQMGNDKSIKCEQNLGHDTMYWYKQDSKKFLKIMFSYNNKELIINETVPNRFSPKSPDKAHLNLHINSLELGDSAVYFCASSQRTGGEPQHFGDGTRLSIL.

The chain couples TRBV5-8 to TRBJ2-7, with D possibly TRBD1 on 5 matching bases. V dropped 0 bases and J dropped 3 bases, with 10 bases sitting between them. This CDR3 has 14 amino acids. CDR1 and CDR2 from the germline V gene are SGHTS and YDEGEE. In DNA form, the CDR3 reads TGTGCCAGCAGCTTGGAAGGGGCCGTCTACGAGCAGTACTTC. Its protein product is CASSLEGAVYEQYF.

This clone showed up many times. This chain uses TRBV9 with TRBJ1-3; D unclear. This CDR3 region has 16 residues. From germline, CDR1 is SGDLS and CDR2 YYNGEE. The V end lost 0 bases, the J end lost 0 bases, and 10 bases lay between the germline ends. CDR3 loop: CASSVGRVSSGNTIYF. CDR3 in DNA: TGTGCCAGCAGCGTAGGAAGAGTATCCTCTGGAAACACCATATATTTT.

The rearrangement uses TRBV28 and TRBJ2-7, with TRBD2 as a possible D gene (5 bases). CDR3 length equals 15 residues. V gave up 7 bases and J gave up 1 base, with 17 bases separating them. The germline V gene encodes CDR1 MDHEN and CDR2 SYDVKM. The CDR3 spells CASIFPFRGSYEQYF. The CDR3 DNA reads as TGTGCCAGCATTTTTCCATTTCGGGGATCCTACGAGCAGTACTTC.

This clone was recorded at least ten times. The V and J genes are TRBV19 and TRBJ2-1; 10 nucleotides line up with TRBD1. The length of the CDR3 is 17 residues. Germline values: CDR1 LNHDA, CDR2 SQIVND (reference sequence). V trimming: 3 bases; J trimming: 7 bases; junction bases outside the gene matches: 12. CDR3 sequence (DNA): TGTGCCAGTAGTATTTTCCCAACGGGACAGGGGAAGAATGAGCAGTTCTTC. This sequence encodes CASSIFPTGQGKNEQFF.

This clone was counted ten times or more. CDR3 loop: CASSYSMNTEAFF. As DNA, the CDR3 is TGTGCCAGCAGTTACTCGATGAACACTGAAGCTTTCTTT. The chain carries TRBV6-6 and TRBJ1-1; D is undetermined. V was trimmed by 0 bases and J by 0 bases, leaving 2 bases between them. The CDR3 spans 13 residues. CDR1 and CDR2 from the germline V gene are MNHNY and SVGAGI (reference sequence).

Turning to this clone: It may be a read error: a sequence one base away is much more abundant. CDR3 in DNA: TGCAGTGCTTCCAACAGTTATGGCAATCAGCCCCAGCATTTT. The encoded protein is CSASNSYGNQPQHF. The chain employs TRBV20-1 and TRBJ1-5; D ambiguous. Germline assignment: CDR1 DFQATT and CDR2 SNEGSKA (reference sequence). This CDR3 comprises 14 residues. The V end lost 5 bases, the J end lost 2 bases, and 13 bases lay between the germline ends.

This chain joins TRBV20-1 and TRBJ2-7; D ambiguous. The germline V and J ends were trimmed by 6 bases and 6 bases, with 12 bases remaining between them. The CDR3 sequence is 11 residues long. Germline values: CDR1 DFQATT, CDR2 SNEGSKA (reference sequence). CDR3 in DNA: TGCAGTGCGTTACAGCTGTCCGAGCAGTACTTC. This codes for CSALQLSEQYF.

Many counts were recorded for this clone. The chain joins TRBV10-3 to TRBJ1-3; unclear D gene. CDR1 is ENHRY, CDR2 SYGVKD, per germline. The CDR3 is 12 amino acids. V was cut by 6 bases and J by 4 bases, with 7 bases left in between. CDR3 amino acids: CAIRTPGNTIYF. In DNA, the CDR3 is TGTGCCATCAGAACACCGGGAAACACCATATATTTT.

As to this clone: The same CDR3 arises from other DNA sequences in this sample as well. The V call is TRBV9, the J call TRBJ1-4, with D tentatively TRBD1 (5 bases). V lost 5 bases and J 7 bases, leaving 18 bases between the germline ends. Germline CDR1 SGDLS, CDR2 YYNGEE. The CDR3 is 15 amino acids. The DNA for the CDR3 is TGTGCCAGCAGTCCCGCCTACGAGGGGAGTGAAAAACTGTTTTTT. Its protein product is CASSPAYEGSEKLFF.